The clone carrying this T cell receptor (beta chain) has a handful of counts. Its specificity is unknown. This sample stems from a study of TIL therapy for anti-PD-1-resistant metastatic lung cancer. Study-level information: Most patients had lung adenocarcinoma. Study conclusions and caveats: This highly selected cohort may not generalize to typical lung cancer patients.

The CDR3 has 14 residues. The V gene's germline CDR1 is KGHSH and CDR2 LQKENI. Trimming stripped 0 bases from V and 4 bases from J, with 6 bases between. Stated time point: pre-treatment sample, taken before nivolumab and TIL therapy. Patients were adults with stage 4 NSCLC. The libraries were made with immunoSEQ v3. Sequencing depth was around 1.9 million read pairs for survey level, roughly 4.5-6.5 million for deep. Only in-frame clones appear in the TCRdb table, and some are missing; sequencing was by immunoSEQ multiplex PCR. The repertoire holds about 60,000 clones, with around 90% as singletons. The sequences come from blood, collected at baseline. This clonotype originated in a person aged 25 to 85 with non-small cell lung cancer. The chain has TRBV18 and TRBJ2-2; D not certain. CDR3 sequence (DNA): TGTGCCAGCTCACCACCAGGTAGCACCGGGGAGCTGTTTTTT. This translates into CASSPPGSTGELFF.